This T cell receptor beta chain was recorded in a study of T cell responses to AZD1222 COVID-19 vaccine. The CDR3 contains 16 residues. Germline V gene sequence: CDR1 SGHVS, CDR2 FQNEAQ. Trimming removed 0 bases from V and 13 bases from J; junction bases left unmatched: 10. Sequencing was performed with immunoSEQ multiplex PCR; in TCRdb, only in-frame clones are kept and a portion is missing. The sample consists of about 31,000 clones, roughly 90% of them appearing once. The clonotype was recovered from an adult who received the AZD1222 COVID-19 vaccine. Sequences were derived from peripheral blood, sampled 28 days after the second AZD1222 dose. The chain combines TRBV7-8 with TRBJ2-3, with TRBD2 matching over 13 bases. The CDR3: CASSLAGTSGVRLKYF. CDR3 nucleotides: TGTGCCAGCAGCTTAGCGGGGACTAGCGGGGTAAGGCTAAAGTATTTT.